Detailed here is one T cell receptor beta chain. Antigen specificity is unknown. Through a sample-barcoded 5' primer and a J-beta primer mix, a second PCR was run for roughly 7 to 12 cycles. The template-switch adaptor, which had 12 random nucleotides, put a tag on each cDNA molecule. TCRdb re-derived calls from the 5' RACE reads in MiXCR, one entry per CDR3 protein. The sample has 1,800,000 or so distinct CDR3 sequences, roughly two fifths seen once. V was pared by 5 bases and J by 1 base, with 9 bases between. Germline CDR1 is SNHLY and CDR2 is FYNNEI. The CDR3 totals 14 residues. This record belongs to a study of blood T cells in healthy people across ages. Findings of the study overall: Unknown CMV status may confound age-related changes in expanded clones.

This clonotype was obtained from a human donor in good health. This chain connects TRBV2 to TRBJ2-1; no clear D gene. Sample: blood. The DNA for the CDR3 is TGTGCCAGCAGTAGGTCCCAGTCCTACAATGAGCAGTTCTTC. It codes for CASSRSQSYNEQFF.